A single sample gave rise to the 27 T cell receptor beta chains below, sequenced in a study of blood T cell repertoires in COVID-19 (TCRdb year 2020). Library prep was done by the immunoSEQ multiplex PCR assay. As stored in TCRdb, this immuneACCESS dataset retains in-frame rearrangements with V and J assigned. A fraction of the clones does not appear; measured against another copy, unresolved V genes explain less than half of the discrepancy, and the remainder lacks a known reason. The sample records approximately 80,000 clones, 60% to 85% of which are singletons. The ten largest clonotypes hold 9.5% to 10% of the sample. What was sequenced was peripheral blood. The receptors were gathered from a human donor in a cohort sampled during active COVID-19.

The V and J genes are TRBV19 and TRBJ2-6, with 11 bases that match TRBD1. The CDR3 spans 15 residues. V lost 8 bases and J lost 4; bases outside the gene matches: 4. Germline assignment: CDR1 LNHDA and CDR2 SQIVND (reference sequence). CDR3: CASGQGAAGANVLTF. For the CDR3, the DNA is TGTGCCAGTGGACAGGGGGCGGCGGGGGCCAACGTCCTGACTTTC.

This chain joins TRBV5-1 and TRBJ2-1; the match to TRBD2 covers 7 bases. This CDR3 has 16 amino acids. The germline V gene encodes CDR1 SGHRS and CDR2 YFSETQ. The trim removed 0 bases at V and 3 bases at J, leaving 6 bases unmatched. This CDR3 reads CASSLEGLVSYNEQFF. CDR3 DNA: TGCGCCAGCAGCTTGGAAGGACTAGTCAGCTACAATGAGCAGTTCTTC.

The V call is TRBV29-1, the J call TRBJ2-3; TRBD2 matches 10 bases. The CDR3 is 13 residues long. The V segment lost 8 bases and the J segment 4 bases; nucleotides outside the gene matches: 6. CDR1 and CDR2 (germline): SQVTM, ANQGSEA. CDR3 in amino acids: CSPRTSGSDTQYF. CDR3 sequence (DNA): TGCAGCCCACGGACTAGCGGTTCAGATACGCAGTATTTT.

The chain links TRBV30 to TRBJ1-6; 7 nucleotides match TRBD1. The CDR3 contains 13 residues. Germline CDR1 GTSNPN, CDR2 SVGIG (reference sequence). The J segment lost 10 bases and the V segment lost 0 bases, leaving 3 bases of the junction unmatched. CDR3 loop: CAWSVRGQSPLHF. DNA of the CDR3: TGTGCCTGGAGTGTAAGGGGGCAATCACCCCTCCACTTT.

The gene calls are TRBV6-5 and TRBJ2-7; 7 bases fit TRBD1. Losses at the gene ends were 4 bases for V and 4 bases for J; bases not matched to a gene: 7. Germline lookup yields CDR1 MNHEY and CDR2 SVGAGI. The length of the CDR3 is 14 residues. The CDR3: CASSSSGTVYEQYF. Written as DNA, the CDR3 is TGTGCCAGCAGTTCTTCCGGGACAGTTTACGAGCAGTACTTC.

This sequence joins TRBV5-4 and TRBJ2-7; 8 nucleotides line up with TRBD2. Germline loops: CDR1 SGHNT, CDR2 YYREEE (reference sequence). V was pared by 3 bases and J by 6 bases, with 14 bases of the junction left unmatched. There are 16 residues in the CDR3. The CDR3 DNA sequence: TGTGCCAGCAGCTCGCCCACGGGGGGGCGCCTACTCGAGCAGTACTTC. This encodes CASSSPTGGRLLEQYF.

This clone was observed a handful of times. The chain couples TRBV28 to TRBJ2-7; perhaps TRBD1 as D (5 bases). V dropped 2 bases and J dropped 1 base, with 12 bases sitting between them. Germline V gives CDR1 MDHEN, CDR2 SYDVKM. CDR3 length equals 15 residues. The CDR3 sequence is CASSLVPAGSYEQYF. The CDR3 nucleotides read TGTGCCAGCAGTTTAGTCCCCGCAGGGTCCTACGAGCAGTACTTC.

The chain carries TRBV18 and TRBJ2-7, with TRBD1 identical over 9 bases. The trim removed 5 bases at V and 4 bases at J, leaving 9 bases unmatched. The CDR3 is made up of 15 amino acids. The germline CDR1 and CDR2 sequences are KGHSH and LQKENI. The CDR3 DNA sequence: TGTGCCAGCTCAATTGGGACAGGGTATCAATACGAGCAGTACTTC. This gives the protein CASSIGTGYQYEQYF.

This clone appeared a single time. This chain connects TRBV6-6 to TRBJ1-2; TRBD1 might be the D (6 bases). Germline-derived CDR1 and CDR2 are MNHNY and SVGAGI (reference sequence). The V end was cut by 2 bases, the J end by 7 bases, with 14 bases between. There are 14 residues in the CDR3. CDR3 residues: CASSYPGLGGGYTF. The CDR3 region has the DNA TGTGCCAGCAGTTACCCGGGGTTAGGGGGTGGCTACACCTTC.

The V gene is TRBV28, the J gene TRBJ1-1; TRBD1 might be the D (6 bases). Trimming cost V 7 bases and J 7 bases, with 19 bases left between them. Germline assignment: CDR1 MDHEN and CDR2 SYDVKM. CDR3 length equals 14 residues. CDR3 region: CASTKDSYPNEAFF. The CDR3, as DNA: TGTGCCAGCACCAAGGACAGCTACCCCAATGAAGCTTTCTTT.

The CDR3 spells CASSQGLARVYEQFF. The CDR3, as DNA: TGTGCCAGCAGCCAGGGACTAGCGAGAGTTTATGAGCAGTTCTTC. This chain connects TRBV3-1 (or the pseudogene TRBV3-2) to TRBJ2-1, with 10 nucleotides matching TRBD2. Per the germline V gene, CDR1 is LGHDT and CDR2 is YNNKEL (reference sequence). This CDR3 is built from 15 residues. J lost 8 bases, V lost 3 bases, and 7 bases had no gene match.

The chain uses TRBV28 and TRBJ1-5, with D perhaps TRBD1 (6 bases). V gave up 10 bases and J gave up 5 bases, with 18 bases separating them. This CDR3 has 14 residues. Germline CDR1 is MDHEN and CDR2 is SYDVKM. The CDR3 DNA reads TGTGCCACCTTCCTGCCAGGGGCTTATCAGCCCCAGCATTTT. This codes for CATFLPGAYQPQHF. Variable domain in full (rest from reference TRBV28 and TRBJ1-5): DVKVTQSSRYLVKRTGEKVFLECVQDMDHENMFWYRQDPGLGLRLIYFSYDVKMKEKGDIPEGYSVSREKKERFSLILESASTNQTSMYLCATFLPGAYQPQHFGDGTRLSIL.

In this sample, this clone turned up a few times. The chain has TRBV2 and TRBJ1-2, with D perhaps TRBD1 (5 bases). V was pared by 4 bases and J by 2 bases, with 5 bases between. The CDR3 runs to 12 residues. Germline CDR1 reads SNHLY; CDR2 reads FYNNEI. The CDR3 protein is CASSGQNYGYTF. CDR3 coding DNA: TGTGCCAGCAGTGGACAGAACTATGGCTACACCTTC.

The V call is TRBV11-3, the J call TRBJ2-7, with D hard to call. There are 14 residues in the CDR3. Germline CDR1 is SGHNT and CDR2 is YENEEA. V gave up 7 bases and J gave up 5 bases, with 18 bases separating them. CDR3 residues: CASTLTAVGHEQYF. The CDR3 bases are TGTGCCAGCACCCTAACGGCGGTGGGTCACGAGCAGTACTTC.

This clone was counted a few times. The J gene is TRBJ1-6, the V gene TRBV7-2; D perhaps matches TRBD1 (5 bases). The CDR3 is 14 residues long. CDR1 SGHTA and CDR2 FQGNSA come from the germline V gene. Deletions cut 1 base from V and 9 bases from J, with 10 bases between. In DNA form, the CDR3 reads TGTGCCAGCAGCTTAGAGGCCAGGGCTTCACCCCTCCACTTT. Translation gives CASSLEARASPLHF.

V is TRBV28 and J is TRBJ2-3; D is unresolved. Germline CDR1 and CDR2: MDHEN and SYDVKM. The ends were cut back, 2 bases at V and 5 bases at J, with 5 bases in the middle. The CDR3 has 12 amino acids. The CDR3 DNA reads TGTGCCAGCAGTTTAGGCGGAGATACGCAGTATTTT. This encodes CASSLGGDTQYF. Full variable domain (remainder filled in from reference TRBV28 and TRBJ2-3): DVKVTQSSRYLVKRTGEKVFLECVQDMDHENMFWYRQDPGLGLRLIYFSYDVKMKEKGDIPEGYSVSREKKERFSLILESASTNQTSMYLCASSLGGDTQYFGPGTRLTVL.

CDR3 region: CATSRKRTSGGEETQYF. The CDR3 nucleotides read TGTGCCACCAGCAGAAAACGGACTAGCGGGGGGGAGGAGACCCAGTACTTC. This chain links TRBV15 with TRBJ2-5; 15 positions agree with TRBD2. J lost 5 bases, V lost 2 bases, and 6 bases had no gene match. This CDR3 comprises 17 residues. The germline gives CDR1 LNHNV, CDR2 YYDKDF (reference sequence).

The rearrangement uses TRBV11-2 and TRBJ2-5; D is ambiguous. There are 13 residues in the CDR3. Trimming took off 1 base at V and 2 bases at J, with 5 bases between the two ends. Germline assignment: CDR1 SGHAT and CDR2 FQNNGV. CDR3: CASSLGGQETQYF. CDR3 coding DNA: TGTGCCAGCAGCTTAGGCGGTCAAGAGACCCAGTACTTC.

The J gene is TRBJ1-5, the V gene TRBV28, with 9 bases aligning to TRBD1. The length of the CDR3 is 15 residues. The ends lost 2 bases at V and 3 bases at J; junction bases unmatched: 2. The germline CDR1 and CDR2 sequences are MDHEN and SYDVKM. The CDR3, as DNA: TGTGCCAGCAGTTTACGACAGGGGGTCAATCAGCCCCAGCATTTT. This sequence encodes CASSLRQGVNQPQHF.

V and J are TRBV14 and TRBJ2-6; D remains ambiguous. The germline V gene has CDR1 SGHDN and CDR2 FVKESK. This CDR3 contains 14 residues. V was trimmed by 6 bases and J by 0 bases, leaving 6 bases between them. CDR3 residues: CASSSSSGANVLTF. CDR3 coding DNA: TGTGCCAGCAGTTCCAGCTCTGGGGCCAACGTCCTGACTTTC.

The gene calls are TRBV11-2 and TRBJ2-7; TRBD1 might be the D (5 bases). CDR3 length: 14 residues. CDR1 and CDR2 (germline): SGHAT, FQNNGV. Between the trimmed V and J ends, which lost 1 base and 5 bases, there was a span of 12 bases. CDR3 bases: TGTGCCAGCAGCTTAGGACAGACCGGCCACGAGCAGTACTTC. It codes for CASSLGQTGHEQYF.

This chain's CDR3 is CASSQGRSGEQFF. The CDR3 DNA is TGTGCCAGCAGCCAGGGTAGGAGCGGGGAGCAGTTCTTC. This chain connects TRBV3-1 (or the pseudogene TRBV3-2) to TRBJ2-1; D perhaps matches TRBD2 (6 bases). V lost 3 bases, J lost 10 bases, and 13 bases lay in between. Germline CDR1 reads LGHDT; CDR2 reads YNNKEL (reference sequence). This CDR3 spans 13 amino acids.

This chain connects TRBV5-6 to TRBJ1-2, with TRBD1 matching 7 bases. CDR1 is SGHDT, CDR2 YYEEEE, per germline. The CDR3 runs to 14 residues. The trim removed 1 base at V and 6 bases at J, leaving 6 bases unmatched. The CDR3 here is CASSLTGDMNGYTF. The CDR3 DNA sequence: TGTGCCAGCAGCTTGACAGGGGATATGAATGGCTACACCTTC.

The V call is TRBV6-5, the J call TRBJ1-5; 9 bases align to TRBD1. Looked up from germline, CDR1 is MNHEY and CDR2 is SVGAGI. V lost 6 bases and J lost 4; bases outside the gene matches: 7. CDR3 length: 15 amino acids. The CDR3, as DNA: TGTGCCAGCAGCCGCGGAGGACAGGGGAATCAGCCCCAGCATTTT. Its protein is CASSRGGQGNQPQHF.

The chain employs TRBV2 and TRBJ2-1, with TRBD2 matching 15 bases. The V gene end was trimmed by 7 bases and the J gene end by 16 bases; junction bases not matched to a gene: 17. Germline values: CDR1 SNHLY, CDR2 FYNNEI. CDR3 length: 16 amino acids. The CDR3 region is CASKIGLAGGLQAPFF. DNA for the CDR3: TGTGCCAGCAAGATTGGACTAGCGGGGGGGTTACAAGCTCCCTTCTTC.

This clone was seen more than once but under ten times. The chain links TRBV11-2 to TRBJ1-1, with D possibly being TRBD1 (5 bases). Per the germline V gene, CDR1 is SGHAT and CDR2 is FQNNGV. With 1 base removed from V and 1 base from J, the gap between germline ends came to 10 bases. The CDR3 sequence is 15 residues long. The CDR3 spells CASSLVPRANTEAFF. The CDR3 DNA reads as TGTGCCAGCAGCTTAGTGCCCAGGGCGAACACTGAAGCTTTCTTT.

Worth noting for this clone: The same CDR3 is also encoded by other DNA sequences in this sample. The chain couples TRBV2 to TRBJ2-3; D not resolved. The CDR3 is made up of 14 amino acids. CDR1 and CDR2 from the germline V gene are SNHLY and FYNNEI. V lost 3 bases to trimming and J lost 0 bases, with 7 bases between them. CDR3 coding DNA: TGTGCCAGCAGTGATTCTAGTAGCACAGATACGCAGTATTTT. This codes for CASSDSSSTDTQYF.